This T cell receptor (beta chain) was profiled in a study of OX40 agonist ivuxolimab in advanced cancers. Study at large: Patients received intravenous ivuxolimab every 2 weeks at 0.01 to 10 mg/kg.

Regarding the study as a whole: Certain nonresponders likewise exhibited a low normalized T-cell clonal expansion. The investigators did not determine what antigen specificity the expanded peripheral T cells had. At doses 0.1 to 3.0 mg/kg, CD4+ and CD8+ clones expanded.

J was trimmed by 2 bases and V by 3 bases; bases with no gene match: 5. Germline values: CDR1 MNHNS, CDR2 SASEGT. The CDR3 is made up of 18 amino acids. Regarding this clone: Antigen unknown.

Assay used: immunoSEQ multiplex PCR; TCRdb lists only in-frame clones, some missing. The sample records about 54,000 clones, about 83% being singletons. The TCR was taken from an adult with an advanced solid tumor such as melanoma, head and neck, liver or kidney cancer. Material: CD4+ or CD8+ T cells sorted from blood, obtained in a trial of the OX40 agonist ivuxolimab. The gene calls are TRBV6-1 and TRBJ2-2; TRBD2 agrees at 14 bases. In DNA, the CDR3 is TGTGCCAGCAGTGATCCGGGACTAGCGGGAGTAAACACCGGGGAGCTGTTTTTT. Translated, it gives CASSDPGLAGVNTGELFF.